Each of the 10 T cell receptor beta chains below was sequenced from the same sample in a study of T cell responses to AZD1222 COVID-19 vaccine. The protocol was immunoSEQ multiplex PCR, while the TCRdb copy is restricted to in-frame clones and leaves out a portion. The sample has over 150,000 clones; about 91% are singletons. The sequencing used peripheral blood, collected on day 0 of MenACWY control vaccination. The receptors come from an adult in good health.

The chain combines TRBV2 with TRBJ2-1, with D possibly TRBD2 on 6 matching bases. The CDR3 covers 14 residues. Trimming pared 4 bases from V and 3 bases from J, leaving 10 bases between. CDR1 SNHLY and CDR2 FYNNEI come from the germline V gene. The CDR3 is CASSGGTHYNEQFF. The CDR3 DNA reads as TGTGCCAGCAGTGGCGGGACCCACTACAATGAGCAGTTCTTC.

The rearrangement uses TRBV3-1 (or the pseudogene TRBV3-2) and TRBJ1-2; 9 bases line up with TRBD1. Germline CDR1 is LGHDT and CDR2 is YNNKEL (reference sequence). J gave up 12 bases and V 1 base, and 9 bases lay outside the gene matches. This CDR3 is 14 amino acids long. CDR3 nucleotide sequence: TGTGCCAGCAGCCAAGGGACAGGGGATCGGTGGCACACCTTC. This codes for CASSQGTGDRWHTF.

The gene calls are TRBV12-1 and TRBJ2-1; TRBD2, as called in the table, went unchecked against the DNA. TRBV12-1 is annotated as a pseudogene. The length of the CDR3 is 14 residues. This CDR3 is CASSFGEEAHEQFF. In DNA form, the CDR3 reads TGTGCCAGCAGCTTTGGAGAGGAGGCGCATGAGCAGTTCTTC.

This clone was recorded once. This chain uses TRBV19 with TRBJ2-3, with 12 bases matching TRBD2. V was pared by 5 bases and J by 3 bases, with 0 bases of the junction left unmatched. Germline V CDR1 and CDR2: LNHDA, SQIVND (reference sequence). The CDR3 spans 14 residues. As DNA, the CDR3 is TGTGCCAGTAGTCTAGCGGGAGGGACAGATACGCAGTATTTT. Amino acids: CASSLAGGTDTQYF.

The chain employs TRBV9 and TRBJ2-7, with 7 positions matching TRBD1. Germline V lookup: CDR1 SGDLS, CDR2 YYNGEE. Germline trimming cut 2 bases from V and 4 bases from J; bases unmatched to any gene: 9. CDR3 size: 15 residues. The DNA for the CDR3 is TGTGCCAGCAGCGTGGCCGGGACAGAGATTTACGAGCAGTACTTC. Protein product: CASSVAGTEIYEQYF.

The rearrangement uses TRBV12-3 or TRBV12-4 and TRBJ1-1, with D hard to call. This CDR3 is built from 11 residues. V dropped 7 bases and J dropped 7 bases, with 10 bases sitting between them. This chain's CDR3 is CASNSYGEAFF. The CDR3 DNA follows: TGTGCCAGCAACTCCTATGGTGAAGCTTTCTTT.

The V and J genes are TRBV13 and TRBJ2-1; 11 nucleotides align to TRBD2. Germline CDR1 PRHDT, CDR2 FYEKMQ (reference sequence). V trimming: 5 bases; J trimming: 7 bases; junction bases outside the gene matches: 10. CDR3 size: 16 residues. Here the CDR3 reads CASSRGFLAGGNEQFF. For the CDR3, the DNA is TGTGCCAGCAGCAGAGGCTTCCTAGCGGGGGGTAATGAGCAGTTCTTC.

This chain uses TRBV28 with TRBJ1-2, with D perhaps matching TRBD1 (6 bases). Germline-derived CDR1 and CDR2 are MDHEN and SYDVKM. The CDR3 loop spans 14 amino acids. V dropped 7 bases and J dropped 4 bases, with 16 bases sitting between them. This chain's CDR3 is CASIRGPKTYGYTF. CDR3 bases: TGTGCCAGCATCAGGGGCCCCAAAACCTATGGCTACACCTTC.

This clone was seen only a few times. V and J are TRBV19 and TRBJ1-5, with 9 bases identical to TRBD1. This CDR3 region has 16 residues. Germline values: CDR1 LNHDA, CDR2 SQIVND (reference sequence). V lost 5 bases to trimming and J lost 3 bases; unmatched junction nucleotides: 8. Here the CDR3 DNA reads TGTGCCAGTAGTGCCTTGGGACAGGGCGACAATCAGCCCCAGCATTTT. The encoded protein is CASSALGQGDNQPQHF.

The count of this clone is one. The chain uses TRBV3-1 (or the pseudogene TRBV3-2) and TRBJ2-5; D might be TRBD1 (6 bases). Germline values: CDR1 LGHDT, CDR2 YNNKEL (reference sequence). V was trimmed by 1 base and J by 1 base, leaving 10 bases between them. The CDR3 runs 15 residues. The CDR3 coding sequence is TGTGCCAGCAGCCAAGGGATAGGGGGCCAAGAGACCCAGTACTTC. Amino acids: CASSQGIGGQETQYF.